The 23 T cell receptor beta chains below were found in one sample sequenced in a study of cytomegalovirus exposure and HLA in healthy donors. PCR was performed using 60 Vbeta and 13 Jbeta primers. TCRdb's copy holds only in-frame clones and misses some; the assay was immunoSEQ multiplex PCR. In the table there are some 200,000 clones, around 79% of which are singletons. The source material was PBMCs. These receptor sequences come from a girl aged 5 to 17 in good health and CMV-seropositive.

This chain connects TRBV7-9 to TRBJ1-1; TRBD1 might be the D (6 bases). Germline V gives CDR1 SEHNR, CDR2 FQNEAQ (reference sequence). V was clipped by 4 bases and J by 4 bases, with 25 bases between them. The CDR3 contains 18 residues. CDR3: CASSSAELPGQRGTEAFF. The CDR3 region has the DNA TGTGCCAGCAGCTCCGCCGAACTCCCGGGACAACGGGGCACTGAAGCTTTCTTT.

CDR3 DNA: TGTGCCACCAGGACAGGGGTCGAGGAAAAACTGTTTTTT. This sequence encodes CATRTGVEEKLFF. The chain is built from TRBV15 and TRBJ1-4, with 8 bases fitting TRBD1. CDR1 and CDR2 from the germline V gene are LNHNV and YYDKDF (reference sequence). The junction had 5 bases not matched to a gene; V was cut back by 6 bases and J by 8 bases. The CDR3 totals 13 residues. Complete variable domain (other parts from reference TRBV15 and TRBJ1-4): DAMVIQNPRYQVTQFGKPVTLSCSQTLNHNVMYWYQQKSSQAPKLLFHYYDKDFNNEADTPDNFQSRRPNTSFCFLDIRSPGLGDTAMYLCATRTGVEEKLFFGSGTQLSVL.

The chain uses TRBV11-2 and TRBJ2-2; D is possibly TRBD2 (6 bases). V was cut by 0 bases and J by 5 bases, with 10 bases left in between. The CDR3 sequence is 15 residues long. CDR1 and CDR2 from the germline V gene are SGHAT and FQNNGV. CDR3 region: CASSLDGRGTGELFF. The DNA of the CDR3 is TGTGCCAGCAGCTTAGATGGCCGGGGGACCGGGGAGCTGTTTTTT. Full variable domain (missing parts from reference TRBV11-2 and TRBJ2-2): EAGVAQSPRYKIIEKRQSVAFWCNPISGHATLYWYQQILGQGPKLLIQFQNNGVVDDSQLPKDRFSAERLKGVDSTLKIQPAKLEDSAVYLCASSLDGRGTGELFFGEGSRLTVL.

This CDR3 is CASSRDSGGGFF. The CDR3 bases are TGTGCCAGCAGCCGGGATAGCGGGGGGGGGTTCTTC. The genes are TRBV7-2 and TRBJ2-1, with 11 bases lining up with TRBD2. V shed 5 bases, J shed 15 bases, and the junction held 6 bases outside the gene matches. The CDR3 spans 12 residues. Germline V gives CDR1 SGHTA, CDR2 FQGNSA.

The J gene is TRBJ2-5, the V gene TRBV10-3; D is possibly TRBD2 (6 bases). From germline, CDR1 is ENHRY and CDR2 SYGVKD. Trimming pared 4 bases from V and 5 bases from J, leaving 17 bases between. CDR3 length: 15 amino acids. The DNA of the CDR3 is TGTGCCATCAGTGGGGGACTCTCCGCCAGGGAGACCCAGTACTTC. Its protein product is CAISGGLSARETQYF.

This chain joins TRBV28 and TRBJ2-3; D possibly corresponds to TRBD2 (5 bases). CDR1 MDHEN and CDR2 SYDVKM come from the germline V gene. This CDR3 comprises 16 residues. Deletions cut 8 bases from V and 4 bases from J, with 22 bases between. The CDR3 protein is CASPPRGLPRADTQYF. CDR3 in DNA: TGTGCCAGCCCACCCCGGGGTCTCCCTAGAGCAGATACGCAGTATTTT.

V and J are TRBV6-6 and TRBJ1-1, with TRBD1 as a possible D gene (5 bases). Germline V CDR1 and CDR2: MNHNY, SVGAGI (reference sequence). V lost 2 bases and J 1 base, leaving 8 bases between the germline ends. The CDR3 spans 14 residues. The DNA for the CDR3 is TGTGCCAGCAGTTACGAAGGGGCGAACACTGAAGCTTTCTTT. Its translation is CASSYEGANTEAFF.

V is TRBV18 and J is TRBJ2-2; 7 nucleotides line up with TRBD1. This CDR3 contains 16 residues. Trimming removed 4 bases from V and 5 bases from J; junction bases left unmatched: 10. CDR1 and CDR2 (germline): KGHSH, LQKENI. CDR3 nucleotide sequence: TGTGCCAGCTCACTCATGGACAGGCCGGGAACCGGGGAGCTGTTTTTT. The encoded protein is CASSLMDRPGTGELFF.

The V gene is TRBV5-8, the J gene TRBJ1-5; no clear D gene. The CDR3 loop spans 14 amino acids. Trimming left V 0 bases short and J 2 bases short, with 6 bases between. CDR1 is SGHTS, CDR2 YDEGEE, per germline. CDR3 DNA: TGTGCCAGCAGCTTGGTTTCGGGCAATCAGCCCCAGCATTTT. Its translation is CASSLVSGNQPQHF.

J is TRBJ1-4 and V is TRBV4-3; maybe TRBD1 (5 bases). This CDR3 spans 13 amino acids. Germline CDR1 and CDR2: LGHNA and YSLEER. Trimming cost V 4 bases and J 5 bases, with 8 bases left between them. CDR3 in DNA: TGCGCCAGCAGCCCCCGACAGAATGAAAAACTGTTTTTT. Translation: CASSPRQNEKLFF.

The chain has TRBV14 and TRBJ2-5, with TRBD1 identical over 9 bases. With 4 bases clipped from V and 5 bases from J, the junction kept 5 bases outside the gene matches. Germline assignment: CDR1 SGHDN and CDR2 FVKESK. The CDR3 consists of 14 residues. CDR3 DNA: TGTGCCAGCAGCCCCCGGGACAGGGTCGAGACCCAGTACTTC. Protein product: CASSPRDRVETQYF.

The chain recombines TRBV5-1 with TRBJ1-1; D is ambiguous. CDR1 is SGHRS, CDR2 YFSETQ, per germline. V was pared by 0 bases and J by 0 bases, with 3 bases between. This CDR3 region has 13 residues. CDR3: CASSLVVNTEAFF. For the CDR3, the DNA is TGCGCCAGCAGCTTGGTAGTGAACACTGAAGCTTTCTTT.

The CDR3 DNA is TGTGCCAGCAGTTACGGGCCAGCCAAAAACATTCAGTACTTC. Translation: CASSYGPAKNIQYF. The V and J genes are TRBV6-5 and TRBJ2-4, with D uncertain. V lost 2 bases to trimming and J lost 0 bases, with 5 bases between them. This CDR3 has 14 amino acids. Germline CDR1 reads MNHEY; CDR2 reads SVGAGI.

The chain combines TRBV27 with TRBJ2-7; TRBD2 matches 7 bases. The ends lost 6 bases at V and 3 bases at J; junction bases unmatched: 8. The CDR3 has 14 amino acids. Germline V gives CDR1 MNHEY, CDR2 SMNVEV (reference sequence). This CDR3 reads CASRGGGGNYEQYF. Written as DNA, the CDR3 is TGTGCCAGCAGGGGTGGCGGGGGAAACTACGAGCAGTACTTC.

The sample holds one count of this clone. The chain couples TRBV5-4 to TRBJ1-4, with 7 bases matching TRBD1. The V and J ends lost 0 bases and 5 bases, in that order; junction bases with no gene match: 4. The CDR3 has 15 residues. The germline gives CDR1 SGHNT, CDR2 YYREEE (reference sequence). The CDR3 DNA is TGTGCCAGCAGCTTGGCAGGGACAGAGAATGAAAAACTGTTTTTT. Its translation: CASSLAGTENEKLFF.

This clone was picked up a small number of times. This chain connects TRBV30 to TRBJ2-7; TRBD1 matches 9 bases. The germline V gene encodes CDR1 GTSNPN and CDR2 SVGIG (reference sequence). The V gene end was trimmed by 2 bases and the J gene end by 5 bases; junction bases not matched to a gene: 7. The CDR3 loop spans 14 amino acids. The CDR3: CAWSSGQGFHEQYF. The DNA for the CDR3 is TGTGCCTGGAGTTCGGGACAGGGTTTCCACGAGCAGTACTTC.

The gene calls are TRBV5-4 and TRBJ1-5; perhaps TRBD1 as D (5 bases). The V end was cut by 2 bases, the J end by 2 bases, with 8 bases between. CDR3 length equals 14 residues. Looked up from germline, CDR1 is SGHNT and CDR2 is YYREEE (reference sequence). This CDR3 is CASSFWGGNQPQHF. In DNA, the CDR3 is TGTGCCAGCAGCTTCTGGGGGGGCAATCAGCCCCAGCATTTT.

This rearrangement joins TRBV25-1 to TRBJ2-2; 7 positions agree with TRBD2. The length of the CDR3 is 15 residues. The germline gives CDR1 MGHDK, CDR2 SYGVNS. V dropped 8 bases and J dropped 4; count of bases not matched to a gene: 10. The CDR3 DNA reads TGTGCCAGCTCCAAAATGGCTAGCGGCACCGGGGAGCTGTTTTTT. Residues: CASSKMASGTGELFF.

The chain couples TRBV2 to TRBJ1-1; perhaps TRBD1 as D (6 bases). Germline assignment: CDR1 SNHLY and CDR2 FYNNEI. The CDR3 is 14 residues long. V lost 9 bases and J 4 bases, leaving 18 bases between the germline ends. This CDR3 reads CASPSGGLGTEAFF. CDR3 nucleotide sequence: TGTGCCAGTCCGTCCGGGGGGCTAGGCACTGAAGCTTTCTTT.

This chain connects TRBV5-5 to TRBJ1-1; possible D gene TRBD1, 6 bases. The CDR3 is 18 residues long. V was clipped by 4 bases and J by 5 bases, with 27 bases between them. The germline V gene has CDR1 SGHKS and CDR2 YYEKEE (reference sequence). The CDR3 DNA reads TGTGCCAGCAGCACCCGACAGGCGAAGCACCATTTATGGACTGAAGCTTTCTTT. Amino acids: CASSTRQAKHHLWTEAFF. The full variable domain, with the rest looked up from reference TRBV5-5 and TRBJ1-1, is DAGVTQSPTHLIKTRGQQVTLRCSPISGHKSVSWYQQVLGQGPQFIFQYYEKEERGRGNFPDRFSARQFPNYSSELNVNALLLGDSALYLCASSTRQAKHHLWTEAFFGQGTRLTVV.

This chain uses TRBV11-3 with TRBJ2-5, with D possibly TRBD2 on 5 matching bases. CDR3 size: 14 residues. Germline CDR1 reads SGHNT; CDR2 reads YENEEA. V was shortened by 2 bases and J by 7 bases, with 14 bases between the two germline ends. In DNA, the CDR3 is TGTGCCAGCAGCTTACTGACCCTAGGAGGGACCCAGTACTTC. Translation: CASSLLTLGGTQYF.

The V gene is TRBV5-5, the J gene TRBJ2-3; 8 bases are a match to TRBD2. The CDR3 sequence is 16 residues long. V shed 3 bases and J 4 bases; nucleotides not matched to a gene: 10. Germline V lookup: CDR1 SGHKS, CDR2 YYEKEE (reference sequence). The CDR3 sequence is CASSSQTSVFADTQYF. The CDR3 DNA reads TGTGCCAGCAGCTCGCAGACTAGCGTATTTGCAGATACGCAGTATTTT. The full variable domain, completed using reference TRBV5-5 and TRBJ2-3, is DAGVTQSPTHLIKTRGQQVTLRCSPISGHKSVSWYQQVLGQGPQFIFQYYEKEERGRGNFPDRFSARQFPNYSSELNVNALLLGDSALYLCASSSQTSVFADTQYFGPGTRLTVL.

The V and J genes are TRBV4-3 and TRBJ1-5; D might be TRBD1 (5 bases). The length of the CDR3 is 15 residues. Germline V CDR1 and CDR2: LGHNA, YSLEER. The V end lost 0 bases, the J end lost 9 bases, and 15 bases lay between the germline ends. DNA for the CDR3: TGCGCCAGCAGCCAAGATCTGGCCGGCCAGGGGCCCCAGCATTTT. Translated: CASSQDLAGQGPQHF.